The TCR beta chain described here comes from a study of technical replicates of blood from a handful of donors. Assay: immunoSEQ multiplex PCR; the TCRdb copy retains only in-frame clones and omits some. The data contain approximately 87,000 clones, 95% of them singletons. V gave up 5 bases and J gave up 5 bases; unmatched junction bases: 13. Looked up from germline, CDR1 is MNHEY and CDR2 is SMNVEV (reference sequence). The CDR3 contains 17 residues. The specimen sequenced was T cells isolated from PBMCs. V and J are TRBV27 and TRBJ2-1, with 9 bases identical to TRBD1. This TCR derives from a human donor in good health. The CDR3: CASSPIYRGLLDNEQFF. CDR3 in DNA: TGTGCCAGCAGTCCTATTTACAGGGGGCTCTTGGACAATGAGCAGTTCTTC.